A single sample is the source of the 28 T cell receptor beta chains below, sequenced in a study of T-cell reconstitution after alpha-beta-depleted transplantation in children. Molecular barcoding with unique molecular identifiers was used for the TCRbeta library. TCRdb processed the PCR reads anew with MiXCR; each CDR3 protein has one entry. This table has approximately 400,000 distinct CDR3 sequences, around 16% appearing once. Specimen: PBMCs, mostly from graft donor cells, collected 360 days after TCRalphabeta/CD19-depleted stem cell transplant. The receptors were sampled from a boy in the first two years of life who had a stem cell transplant for Wiskott-Aldrich syndrome, so the T cells may come from the graft donor.

This clonotype has more than one count but fewer than ten. In DNA, the CDR3 is TGCGCCAGCAGCCGAGCCGGGACAGGGACCTACGAGCAGTACTTC. Its protein is CASSRAGTGTYEQYF. This chain links TRBV4-1 with TRBJ2-7; TRBD1 aligns across 9 bases. With 4 bases clipped from V and 2 bases from J, the junction kept 6 bases outside the gene matches. The CDR3 is 15 residues long. Germline CDR1 is MGHRA and CDR2 is YSYEKL.

The V call is TRBV20-1, the J call TRBJ2-5; D remains unclear. Germline V gives CDR1 DFQATT, CDR2 SNEGSKA (reference sequence). Trimming removed 3 bases from V and 4 bases from J, with 18 bases in between. CDR3 length equals 15 residues. CDR3 nucleotides: TGCAGTGCTAGCCCCTACTCCTTCGGGCGAGAGACCCAGTACTTC. Protein product: CSASPYSFGRETQYF.

The chain joins TRBV27 to TRBJ2-1, with 12 bases aligning to TRBD2. Losses at the gene ends were 7 bases for V and 8 bases for J; bases not matched to a gene: 9. The CDR3 consists of 15 residues. Per germline, CDR1 MNHEY and CDR2 SMNVEV (reference sequence). As DNA, the CDR3 is TGTGCCAGCAAGGCTAGCGGGGGGGCCAATCATGAGCAGTTCTTC. Amino acid sequence: CASKASGGANHEQFF.

V gene TRBV20-1 combines with J gene TRBJ2-5; D gene unclear. The length of the CDR3 is 13 residues. V shed 1 base and J shed 5 bases, with 11 bases lying between them. Germline loops: CDR1 DFQATT, CDR2 SNEGSKA (reference sequence). Here the CDR3 DNA reads TGCAGTGCTAGAGTTCCGGGTACTGAGACCCAGTACTTC. This codes for CSARVPGTETQYF.

This clonotype was seen a handful of times. The CDR3 protein is CASSTGPSAFTDTQYF. The CDR3 nucleotides are TGTGCCAGCAGCACAGGACCGAGCGCTTTCACAGATACGCAGTATTTT. The V call is TRBV4-2, the J call TRBJ2-3, with D tentatively TRBD1 (5 bases). CDR1 LGHNA and CDR2 YNFKEQ come from the germline V gene. The CDR3 is 16 amino acids. Trimming removed 5 bases at V and 2 bases at J, with 17 bases between.

The chain carries TRBV5-1 and TRBJ2-3; 9 positions agree with TRBD2. Germline CDR1 is SGHRS and CDR2 is YFSETQ. This CDR3 is 16 amino acids long. After removal of 4 bases from V and 0 bases from J, the junction contained 6 bases not matched to a gene. The CDR3 here is CASSRGTSRSTDTQYF. The CDR3 DNA follows: TGCGCCAGCAGCCGAGGGACTAGCCGTAGCACAGATACGCAGTATTTT. The full variable domain, completed using reference TRBV5-1 and TRBJ2-3, is KAGVTQTPRYLIKTRGQQVTLSCSPISGHRSVSWYQQTPGQGLQFLFEYFSETQRNKGNFPGRFSGRQFSNSRSEMNVSTLELGDSALYLCASSRGTSRSTDTQYFGPGTRLTVL.

This clonotype was counted ten times or more. This chain uses TRBV4-2 with TRBJ2-7; 10 positions match TRBD1. The CDR3 length is 15 residues. Germline V gene lookup returns CDR1 LGHNA and CDR2 YNFKEQ. J gave up 1 base and V 4 bases, and 4 bases lay outside the gene matches. CDR3 amino acids: CASSRPGQGSYEQYF. CDR3 coding DNA: TGTGCCAGCAGCCGCCCGGGACAGGGGTCCTACGAGCAGTACTTC.

This clonotype was seen repeatedly, ten times or more. V usage is TRBV6-5 and J usage is TRBJ2-2; 7 nucleotides align to TRBD1. The CDR3 has 16 residues. V lost 0 bases and J lost 1; bases outside the gene matches: 2. Germline V CDR1 and CDR2: MNHEY, SVGAGI. Here the CDR3 reads CASSYSTGLNTGELFF. The CDR3, as DNA: TGTGCCAGCAGTTACTCGACAGGGCTGAACACCGGGGAGCTGTTTTTT.

This clonotype was counted between two and nine times. The CDR3 DNA follows: TGCGCCAGCAAATCGACTAGCGCTAACTACAATGAGCAGTTCTTC. Translated: CASKSTSANYNEQFF. The rearrangement joins TRBV4-3 to TRBJ2-1, with TRBD2 matching 8 bases. CDR3 size: 15 residues. Unmatched junction bases numbered 8, after V lost 7 bases and J lost 3 bases. CDR1 and CDR2 from the germline V gene are LGHNA and YSLEER.

This clonotype was detected ten times or more. V and J are TRBV9 and TRBJ2-7; D gene ambiguous. This CDR3 contains 16 residues. With 4 bases removed from V and 0 bases from J, the gap between germline ends came to 17 bases. The germline CDR1 and CDR2 sequences are SGDLS and YYNGEE. The CDR3 here is CASSRSWGVSSYEQYF. CDR3 in DNA: TGTGCCAGCAGCCGAAGTTGGGGTGTGAGCTCCTACGAGCAGTACTTC.

The sample holds a few counts of this clonotype. This chain joins TRBV6-6 and TRBJ2-7; no definite D call. The CDR3 consists of 12 residues. Germline lookup yields CDR1 MNHNY and CDR2 SVGAGI (reference sequence). Deletions cut 2 bases from V and 4 bases from J, with 6 bases between. As DNA, the CDR3 is TGTGCCAGCAGTTACGCGCGTTACGAGCAGTACTTC. As protein: CASSYARYEQYF.

The rearrangement uses TRBV4-1 and TRBJ1-3, with D possibly matching TRBD1 (5 bases). There are 18 residues in the CDR3. Germline V gene sequence: CDR1 MGHRA, CDR2 YSYEKL. Trimming removed 0 bases at V and 3 bases at J, with 18 bases between. CDR3 in amino acids: CASSQDTPAGSYGNTIYF. The CDR3 DNA reads as TGCGCCAGCAGCCAAGATACCCCCGCAGGGAGCTATGGAAACACCATATATTTT.

There are a few counts of this clonotype. This chain links TRBV27 with TRBJ1-4; D ambiguous. Trimming cost V 6 bases and J 7 bases, with 12 bases left between them. Looked up from germline, CDR1 is MNHEY and CDR2 is SMNVEV (reference sequence). CDR3 length: 13 amino acids. For the CDR3, the DNA is TGTGCCAGCAGCCGGAGGTTTCGTGAAAAACTGTTTTTT. Encoded protein: CASSRRFREKLFF.

J is TRBJ2-7 and V is TRBV5-1; D possibly corresponds to TRBD2 (6 bases). The V and J ends lost 0 bases and 5 bases respectively, with 18 bases between them. CDR1 is SGHRS, CDR2 YFSETQ, per germline. The CDR3 spans 16 residues. The CDR3 sequence is CASSLAGTAIKDEQYF. The CDR3 DNA reads as TGCGCCAGCAGCTTGGCCGGGACTGCCATAAAGGACGAGCAGTACTTC.

Only a few counts were recorded for this clonotype. This chain links TRBV29-1 with TRBJ1-1; D is ambiguous. The CDR3 covers 15 residues. V was cut by 0 bases and J by 1 base, with 12 bases left in between. In germline, CDR1 is SQVTM, CDR2 ANQGSEA. Written as DNA, the CDR3 is TGCAGCGTTGAAGATCGAGGGAGTGGGAACACTGAAGCTTTCTTT. The encoded protein is CSVEDRGSGNTEAFF.

The chain couples TRBV5-1 to TRBJ2-5; 8 positions match TRBD1. V was clipped by 0 bases and J by 5 bases; unmatched bases: 6. This CDR3 is 15 amino acids long. Per the germline V gene, CDR1 is SGHRS and CDR2 is YFSETQ. CDR3 DNA sequence: TGCGCCAGCAGCTTGGGCCGACAGGGGACGGAGACCCAGTACTTC. Translated: CASSLGRQGTETQYF.

V usage is TRBV13 and J usage is TRBJ2-1; D is undetermined. Germline CDR1 PRHDT, CDR2 FYEKMQ (reference sequence). Trimming left V 5 bases short and J 7 bases short, with 15 bases between. CDR3 length equals 14 residues. Here the CDR3 reads CASSPYKGWNEQFF. CDR3 nucleotide sequence: TGTGCCAGCAGCCCGTACAAGGGCTGGAATGAGCAGTTCTTC.

In this sample, this clonotype turned up a few times. The rearrangement links TRBV28 to TRBJ2-3; D could derive from TRBD1 or TRBD2 (5 bases each). This CDR3 is 14 amino acids long. The ends were cut back, 3 bases at V and 2 bases at J, with 9 bases in the middle. Per the germline V gene, CDR1 is MDHEN and CDR2 is SYDVKM. CDR3 amino acids: CASSFPGTTDTQYF. The CDR3 DNA reads as TGTGCCAGCAGTTTCCCTGGGACCACAGATACGCAGTATTTT.

This clonotype turned up a few times. CDR3 region: CASSLATGQSYEQYF. The CDR3 region has the DNA TGTGCCAGCAGTTTAGCAACCGGACAGTCCTACGAGCAGTACTTC. This chain links TRBV12-3 or TRBV12-4 with TRBJ2-7; D might be TRBD1 (6 bases). Trimming cost V 0 bases and J 1 base, with 10 bases left between them. The CDR3 covers 15 residues.

This clonotype was observed many times. The chain employs TRBV29-1 and TRBJ2-5; TRBD2 might be the D (5 bases). The CDR3 loop spans 13 amino acids. Germline V gives CDR1 SQVTM, CDR2 ANQGSEA. V was clipped by 4 bases and J by 4 bases, with 13 bases between them. CDR3 DNA: TGCAGCGTTGCGAGGGAATGGCGAGAGACCCAGTACTTC. Residues: CSVAREWRETQYF.

The J gene is TRBJ2-3, the V gene TRBV7-9; tentative D call: TRBD2 (5 bases). V was trimmed by 2 bases and J by 7 bases, leaving 13 bases between them. The CDR3 is 14 amino acids. Germline lookup yields CDR1 SEHNR and CDR2 FQNEAQ (reference sequence). The CDR3 DNA is TGTGCCAGCAGCTTATACTCGGAGCGGCATACGCAGTATTTT. This encodes CASSLYSERHTQYF.

This clonotype showed up just a few times. This chain joins TRBV4-2 and TRBJ2-5; TRBD2 aligns across 10 bases. V lost 0 bases and J lost 5; bases outside the gene matches: 9. The CDR3 contains 17 residues. CDR1 and CDR2 (germline): LGHNA, YNFKEQ. The CDR3 loop reads CASSQDHSGRSGETQYF. In DNA form, the CDR3 reads TGTGCCAGCAGCCAAGATCATAGCGGGAGGTCAGGGGAGACCCAGTACTTC.

The V gene is TRBV5-1, the J gene TRBJ2-5, with TRBD1 matching over 9 bases. CDR3 size: 13 residues. The germline V gene encodes CDR1 SGHRS and CDR2 YFSETQ. Trimming at V came to 3 bases and at J to 5 bases, leaving 2 bases not matched to a gene. CDR3 amino acids: CASSYRGLETQYF. In DNA form, the CDR3 reads TGCGCCAGCAGCTACAGGGGGCTGGAGACCCAGTACTTC. Using reference TRBV5-1 and TRBJ2-5 for the parts outside the CDR3, the full variable domain is KAGVTQTPRYLIKTRGQQVTLSCSPISGHRSVSWYQQTPGQGLQFLFEYFSETQRNKGNFPGRFSGRQFSNSRSEMNVSTLELGDSALYLCASSYRGLETQYFGPGTRLLVL.

The chain joins TRBV18 to TRBJ2-1, with 8 bases lining up with TRBD2. Germline assignment: CDR1 KGHSH and CDR2 LQKENI. J lost 4 bases, V lost 0 bases, and 5 bases had no gene match. This CDR3 has 16 amino acids. In DNA form, the CDR3 reads TGTGCCAGCTCACCACCCGGGACTAGTAGGTACAATGAGCAGTTCTTC. Protein product: CASSPPGTSRYNEQFF. The entire variable domain, with the rest obtained from reference TRBV18 and TRBJ2-1, is as follows: NAGVMQNPRHLVRRRGQEARLRCSPMKGHSHVYWYRQLPEEGLKFMVYLQKENIIDESGMPKERFSAEFPKEGPSILRIQQVVRGDSAAYFCASSPPGTSRYNEQFFGPGTRLTVL.

The chain employs TRBV28 and TRBJ2-3; no clear D gene. CDR1 is MDHEN, CDR2 SYDVKM, per germline. Deletions cut 3 bases from V and 4 bases from J, with 8 bases between. The length of the CDR3 is 13 residues. This CDR3 reads CASSFDDSDTQYF. The CDR3 DNA reads TGTGCCAGCAGTTTCGATGATTCAGATACGCAGTATTTT.

This clonotype was seen a handful of times. The gene calls are TRBV11-1 and TRBJ2-5; 15 bases fit TRBD2. In germline, CDR1 is SGHAT, CDR2 FQDESV (reference sequence). With V trimmed by 5 bases and J by 2 bases, 9 bases remained unmatched. The CDR3 length is 18 residues. This CDR3 is CASSPGLAGGRFQETQYF. The CDR3 DNA follows: TGTGCCAGCAGCCCGGGACTAGCGGGAGGAAGGTTTCAAGAGACCCAGTACTTC.

The chain uses TRBV10-2 and TRBJ2-7; D is possibly TRBD1 (6 bases). Per the germline V gene, CDR1 is WSHSY and CDR2 is SAAADI. Deletions cut 2 bases from V and 0 bases from J, with 14 bases between. This CDR3 region has 16 residues. Here the CDR3 reads CASSEPFRGYSYEQYF. Written as DNA, the CDR3 is TGCGCCAGCAGTGAGCCGTTCAGGGGTTACTCCTACGAGCAGTACTTC.

This clonotype came up a few times. The chain combines TRBV20-1 with TRBJ2-5; D is unresolved. Trimming removed 1 base at V and 0 bases at J, with 3 bases between. The CDR3 loop spans 12 amino acids. Germline CDR1 DFQATT, CDR2 SNEGSKA (reference sequence). The CDR3 DNA sequence: TGCAGTGCTAGAGGGGACCAAGAGACCCAGTACTTC. It yields the protein CSARGDQETQYF.